Listed below are T cell receptor beta chains from one sample, sequenced in a study of beta chain features in type 1 diabetes. This table comes from immunoSEQ multiplex PCR, and its TCRdb copy is limited to in-frame clones, with some not included. The sample lists some 190,000 clones; almost 8% were seen once. The sample comprised central memory CD4+ T cells from blood. The receptors here all came from a man younger than 30 with type 1 diabetes. The CDR3 runs from the conserved cysteine through the conserved F or W. A D gene is named only where the DNA matches it firmly. Clone size, where shown, is once, few, many, or a class for clones that have expanded.

J gene | clone size | D gene | V gene | CDR3 protein | CDR3 DNA
TRBJ2-4 | . | TRBD2 | TRBV5-1 | CASRTSGVGKNIQYF | TGCGCCAGCAGAACTAGCGGCGTGGGCAAAAACATTCAGTACTTC
TRBJ2-3 | few | TRBD1 | TRBV7-6 | CASSLLWQGAGDTQYF | TGTGCCAGCAGCTTACTGTGGCAGGGGGCGGGAGATACGCAGTATTTT
TRBJ2-1 | . | TRBD2 | TRBV5-6 | CASSFGLAGYSYNEQFF | TGTGCCAGCAGCTTCGGACTAGCGGGGTATTCCTACAATGAGCAGTTCTTC
TRBJ2-7 | few | TRBD2 | TRBV29-1 | CSAALGLVFPYEQYF | TGCAGCGCCGCATTGGGACTAGTTTTCCCCTACGAGCAGTACTTC
TRBJ2-5 | . | . | TRBV11-2 | CASSFPGSETQYF | TGTGCCAGCAGCTTCCCAGGCTCCGAGACCCAGTACTTC
TRBJ2-7 | . | . | TRBV10-3 | CAISESRDEQYF | TGTGCCATCAGTGAGTCACGAGACGAGCAGTACTTC
TRBJ2-7 | few | TRBD1 | TRBV7-9 | CASSPGQGDREQYF | TGTGCCAGCAGCCCGGGACAGGGGGACAGGGAGCAGTACTTC
TRBJ2-3 | . | TRBD2 | TRBV4-1 | CASSPTSTSGRADTQYF | TGCGCCAGCAGCCCGACCTCGACTAGCGGGAGGGCCGATACGCAGTATTTT
TRBJ2-5 | . | TRBD2 | TRBV19 | CASSIDPAGGSETQYF | TGTGCCAGTAGTATAGACCCAGCGGGGGGCTCGGAGACCCAGTACTTC
TRBJ2-7 | few | TRBD1 | TRBV27 | CASSPRQGPMGEQYF | TGTGCCAGCAGTCCAAGACAGGGACCGATGGGCGAGCAGTACTTC